These T cell receptor beta chains were read from a single sample in a study of blood T cell repertoires in COVID-19. The assay was immunoSEQ multiplex PCR, and TCRdb's table has in-frame clones only and misses some. The sample has under 200,000 clones, about 82% seen once; the top ten hold roughly 7%. Sequencing input: peripheral blood. The receptors originated from a man in his forties or fifties with active or convalescent COVID-19. CDR3s include the opening cysteine and the closing phenylalanine or tryptophan. A D gene is named only where the DNA matches it firmly. Size values are once, few and many counts, or a class for expanded clones, and some rows have none.

v_gene	d_gene	abundance	j_gene	CDR3nt	CDR3aa
TRBV4-3	TRBD1	.	TRBJ1-4	TGCGCCAGCAGCCAAGAACGTGGGGACAGGGGGGGAAAACTGTTTTTT	CASSQERGDRGGKLFF
TRBV19	TRBD2	.	TRBJ2-7	TGTGCCAGTAGTTTACTAGCGGGTGGACCGGACGAGCAGTACTTC	CASSLLAGGPDEQYF
TRBV5-6	.	once	TRBJ2-1	TGTGCCAGCAGCTTGGGAGCGGCGTCCTACAATGAGCAGTTCTTC	CASSLGAASYNEQFF
TRBV6-2/TRBV6-3	.	.	TRBJ1-5	TGTGCCAGCAGTTACGGGCCCAGCTACCAGCCCCAGCATTTT	CASSYGPSYQPQHF
TRBV7-6	TRBD1	once	TRBJ1-6	TGTGCCAGCAGCGCCCGGGACAGGGGTAATTCACCCCTCCACTTT	CASSARDRGNSPLHF
TRBV7-2	TRBD2	.	TRBJ2-5	TGTGCCAGCAGCCTACTAGCGGGGATCCAAGAGACCCAGTACTTC	CASSLLAGIQETQYF
TRBV19	.	.	TRBJ2-7	TGTGCCAGTAGGCGGGACAGTACCCTCTACGAGCAGTACTTC	CASRRDSTLYEQYF
TRBV11-2	TRBD1	.	TRBJ2-7	TGTGCCAGCAGCTTAGTTTCGGGACAGTCCTACGAGCAGTACTTC	CASSLVSGQSYEQYF
TRBV5-1	TRBD1	few	TRBJ2-3	TGCGCCAGCAGCTTGGACAGGGGAAGAGATACGCAGTATTTT	CASSLDRGRDTQYF
TRBV6-6	TRBD2	.	TRBJ2-5	TGTGCCAGCAGTTACCGCCCAGCGGGAGGGCAAGAGACCCAGTACTTC	CASSYRPAGGQETQYF
TRBV6-5	.	.	TRBJ1-1	TGTGCCAGCCGTAACCGGGGTTTAAGAGTGGCTGAAGCTTTCTTT	CASRNRGLRVAEAFF
TRBV10-3	.	.	TRBJ2-7	TGTGCCATCAGTGCAGGGCCAGGGAATCCCCCCTACGAGCAGTACTTC	CAISAGPGNPPYEQYF
TRBV30	.	.	TRBJ1-5	TGTGCCTGGAGGAGGACAGCCGGACGGAATCAGCCCCAGCATTTT	CAWRRTAGRNQPQHF
TRBV19	.	few	TRBJ1-5	TGTGCCAGTAGTATGGGGCCTAATCAGCCCCAGCATTTT	CASSMGPNQPQHF
TRBV5-1	.	.	TRBJ1-1	TGCGCCAGCAGCTTGGCCGGCGGGTTCGGTAACACTGAAGCTTTCTTT	CASSLAGGFGNTEAFF
TRBV14	TRBD1	.	TRBJ1-3	TGTGCCAGCAGCCTACTCCGGACAGGCCCTGGAAACACCATATATTTT	CASSLLRTGPGNTIYF
TRBV19	.	.	TRBJ2-1	TGTGCCAGTAAGCGTTCCGTGGGAGAGGTGGACAATGAGCAGTTCTTC	CASKRSVGEVDNEQFF
TRBV4-1	TRBD2	.	TRBJ2-6	TGCGCCAGCAGCCAAGACGGACTAGTTATAGCTGGGGCCAACGTCCTGACTTTC	CASSQDGLVIAGANVLTF
TRBV12-3/TRBV12-4	TRBD2	.	TRBJ2-7	TGTGCCAGCAGTCTGGGACTAGCCTACGAGCAGTACTTC	CASSLGLAYEQYF
TRBV10-3	.	.	TRBJ2-1	TGTGCCATCAGTGAGGGGTCAGGGGCCTACAATGAGCAGTTCTTC	CAISEGSGAYNEQFF
TRBV6-5	TRBD1	.	TRBJ1-3	TGTGCCAGCAGTCACTCGGGACAGAGGCGAAACACCATATATTTT	CASSHSGQRRNTIYF
TRBV2	.	.	TRBJ2-3	TGTGCCAGCAGTGATCTAGATACGCAGTATTTT	CASSDLDTQYF
TRBV10-2	.	.	TRBJ2-2	TGCGCGACCCAGGGTCCCGGGGAGCTGTTTTTT	CATQGPGELFF
TRBV9	.	.	TRBJ2-7	TGTGCCAGCAGCGTAGAGACAGCATCGAAAGAGCAGTACTTC	CASSVETASKEQYF
TRBV5-1	TRBD1	.	TRBJ1-1	TGCGCCAGCAGGGATCCGGGACAGGGGTACACTGAAGCTTTCTTT	CASRDPGQGYTEAFF
TRBV2	.	.	TRBJ1-5	TGTGCCAGCGGGGCAGGGGTCGATCAGCCCCAGCATTTT	CASGAGVDQPQHF
TRBV2	TRBD1	.	TRBJ1-3	TGTGCCAGCAGTGAAGTACAGGGGGGAAACACCATATATTTT	CASSEVQGGNTIYF
TRBV19	.	.	TRBJ1-3	TGTGCCAGTAGCCGGACAACTGGAAACACCATATATTTT	CASSRTTGNTIYF
TRBV4-3	TRBD1	.	TRBJ1-2	TGCGCCAGCAGCCAAGATCTTACAGGGGTTAACTATGGCTACACCTTC	CASSQDLTGVNYGYTF
TRBV5-1	.	few	TRBJ1-4	TGCGCCAGCAACCCGACAGGCCGGAATGAAAAACTGTTTTTT	CASNPTGRNEKLFF
TRBV5-5	.	.	TRBJ1-2	TGTGCCAGCAGCTTGGGTTTTTCCGCTAACTATGGCTACACCTTC	CASSLGFSANYGYTF
TRBV7-2	TRBD2	.	TRBJ2-5	TGTGCCAGCAGCTTAGGGACTAGCGGGATGAAGACCCAGTACTTC	CASSLGTSGMKTQYF
TRBV7-2	.	.	TRBJ2-7	TGTGCCAGCAGCTTAGATTGGGGGCCGGGGGAGCAGTACTTC	CASSLDWGPGEQYF
TRBV19	.	.	TRBJ1-1	TGTGCCAGTAGTATAGATCTTTATCAGTTCGAAGCTTTCTTT	CASSIDLYQFEAFF
TRBV19	TRBD2	.	TRBJ2-1	TGTGCCAGTAGTATCGGACTAGCCTCCTACAATGAGCAGTTCTTC	CASSIGLASYNEQFF
TRBV9	TRBD2	.	TRBJ2-1	TGTGCCAGCAGCACAACGGGACTACCCTTGTACAATGAGCAGTTCTTC	CASSTTGLPLYNEQFF
TRBV7-2	.	few	TRBJ1-2	TGTGCCAGCAGCCCCAGTATACATGGCTACACCTTC	CASSPSIHGYTF
TRBV7-2	TRBD2	.	TRBJ2-7	TGTGCCAGCAGCGACTTTCTAGCGGGAGCGGACGAGCAGTACTTC	CASSDFLAGADEQYF
TRBV6-6	.	.	TRBJ1-5	TGTGCCAGCAGTTGGGGCGGGAGGAATCAGCCCCAGCATTTT	CASSWGGRNQPQHF
TRBV5-4	.	.	TRBJ2-2	TGTGCCAGCAGCTTGGCCGGGGGGCCATACACCGGGGAGCTGTTTTTT	CASSLAGGPYTGELFF
TRBV6-5	TRBD1	.	TRBJ2-1	TGTGCCAGCATACAGGACAGGGTTTCCAATGAGCAGTTCTTC	CASIQDRVSNEQFF
TRBV5-4	.	.	TRBJ2-1	TGTGCCAGCAGCCTCCCGAGCATCGATGAGCAGTTCTTC	CASSLPSIDEQFF
TRBV11-3	TRBD1	.	TRBJ1-2	TGTGCCAGCAGCTTAGACGGGACAGGGTATGGCTACACCTTC	CASSLDGTGYGYTF
TRBV21-1	.	.	TRBJ1-5	TGTGCCAGCAGCAAAGGACTCCTCAAACATTTT	CASSKGLLKHF
TRBV7-8	.	.	TRBJ1-2	TGTGCCAGCAGCTTAGTAGAATCGAAAGGCTACACCTTC	CASSLVESKGYTF
TRBV27	TRBD2	.	TRBJ2-5	TGTGCCAGCAGTTTCGAGCGGGAGGGCCATGAGACCCAGTACTTC	CASSFEREGHETQYF
TRBV19	TRBD2	.	TRBJ2-1	TGTGCCAGTAGTATACAGGGGACTAGCGTTTATTCCTACAATGAGCAGTTCTTC	CASSIQGTSVYSYNEQFF
TRBV24-1	TRBD1	.	TRBJ1-5	TGTGCCACCAGTGACGCATCCACAGGGGGCGGTCAGCCCCAGCATTTT	CATSDASTGGGQPQHF